This T cell receptor beta chain came from a study of post-analysis software for immune sequencing data. Across the whole study: Secondary progressive, relapsing-remitting and progressive-relapsing multiple sclerosis were among the included disease courses.

Notes on this clonotype: The antigen is unknown.

The library was made from cDNA and included unique molecular identifiers. From roughly 1 to 10 million T cells, 400,000 to 550,000 cDNA molecules were obtained. TCRdb reanalysed the PCR reads using MiXCR and keeps one entry per CDR3 protein. In the table there are around 700,000 distinct CDR3 sequences, 55% to 60% of which are singletons. Study-wide findings and caveats: Elevated frequency relative to controls characterized four or five TRBV segments in patients, TRBV5-6, TRBV5-1 and TRBV20-1 among them. Versus controls, multiple sclerosis patients showed significantly lower diversity (normalized Chao1).

The germline V and J ends were trimmed by 5 bases and 0 bases, with 15 bases remaining between them. The germline V gene has CDR1 SGHVS and CDR2 FQNEAQ. This CDR3 has 16 residues. V and J are TRBV7-8 and TRBJ2-3; possibly TRBD2 for D (5 bases). Sequenced sample: blood. The sequence was collected from a girl aged 2-10 years with multiple sclerosis. The DNA for the CDR3 is TGTGCCAGCAGCCCCTGGGTTCGGACTAGCACAGATACGCAGTATTTT. It codes for CASSPWVRTSTDTQYF.